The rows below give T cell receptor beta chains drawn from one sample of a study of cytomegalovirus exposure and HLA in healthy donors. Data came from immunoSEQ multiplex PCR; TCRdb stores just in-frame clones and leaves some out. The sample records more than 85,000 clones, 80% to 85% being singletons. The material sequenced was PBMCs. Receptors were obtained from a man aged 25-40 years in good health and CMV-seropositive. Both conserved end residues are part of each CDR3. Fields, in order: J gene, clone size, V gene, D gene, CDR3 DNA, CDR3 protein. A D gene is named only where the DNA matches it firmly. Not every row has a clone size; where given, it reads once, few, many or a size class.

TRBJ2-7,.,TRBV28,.,TGTGCCAGCACCCCAGCCGGGACTTATACCTACGAGCAGTACTTC,CASTPAGTYTYEQYF
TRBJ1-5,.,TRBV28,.,TGTGCCAGCAGTTTTAGGGGCAGCAATCAGCCCCAGCATTTT,CASSFRGSNQPQHF
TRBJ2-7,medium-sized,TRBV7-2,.,TGTGCCAGCAGCTTAGTTTCCAGATCCTACGAGCAGTACTTC,CASSLVSRSYEQYF
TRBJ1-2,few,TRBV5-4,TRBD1,TGTGCCAGCAGCTCAGGGGGGCCGACGGAGGGCTACACCTTC,CASSSGGPTEGYTF
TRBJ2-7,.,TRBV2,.,TGTGCCAGCATGGTAGGAGGGTCCTACGAGCAGTACTTC,CASMVGGSYEQYF
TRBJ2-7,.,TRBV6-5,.,TGTGCCAGCAGTTACGCTCGGGGATTGCATTACGAGCAGTACTTC,CASSYARGLHYEQYF
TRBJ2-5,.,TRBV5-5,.,TGTGCCAGCAGCCACGAACACGGGGTCGGGACCCAGTACTTC,CASSHEHGVGTQYF
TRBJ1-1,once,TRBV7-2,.,TGTGCCAGCAGCCCCTCGGGACTCCGGAACACTGAAGCTTTCTTT,CASSPSGLRNTEAFF
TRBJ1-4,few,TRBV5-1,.,TGCGCCAGCAGCTTGCAGGGCGTAGATGAAAAACTGTTTTTT,CASSLQGVDEKLFF
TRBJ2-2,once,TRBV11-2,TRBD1,TGTGCCACGGACAGGGGGGCCGGGGAGCTGTTTTTT,CATDRGAGELFF
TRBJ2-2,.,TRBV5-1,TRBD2,TGCGCCAGCAGGATCGGTAGCGGGACCACCGGGGAGCTGTTTTTT,CASRIGSGTTGELFF
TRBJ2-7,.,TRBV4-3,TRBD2,TGCGCCAGCAGCTCTCGAGACGGACTAGGCAACGAGCAGTACTTC,CASSSRDGLGNEQYF
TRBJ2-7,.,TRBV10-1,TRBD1,TGCGCCAGCAGTGAGCCGACAGGGTGCTTC,CASSEPTGCF
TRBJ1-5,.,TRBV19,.,TGTGCCAGCACTCTGGAGGGCCCCAATCAGCCCCAGCATTTT,CASTLEGPNQPQHF
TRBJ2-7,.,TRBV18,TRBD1,TGTGCCAGCTCAAGGGACAGGGAAGAAGAGCAGTACTTC,CASSRDREEEQYF
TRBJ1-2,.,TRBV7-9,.,TGTTCCAGCAGCTTAACCGGGTCACTAGGCTACACCTTC,CSSSLTGSLGYTF
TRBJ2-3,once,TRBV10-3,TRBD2,TGTGCCATCAGTGGGGAGCGGGGGGGCGGGGATACGCAGTATTTT,CAISGERGGGDTQYF
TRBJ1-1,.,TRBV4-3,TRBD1,TGCGCCAGCAGCCAATTCAGAGGGGGCTGGATTGAAGCTTTCTTT,CASSQFRGGWIEAFF
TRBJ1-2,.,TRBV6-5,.,TGTGCCAGCAGTTACCGAGCGGCAAACTATGGCTACACCTTC,CASSYRAANYGYTF
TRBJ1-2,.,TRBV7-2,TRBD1,TGTGCCAGCAGCATACAGGGGAATGGCTACACCTTC,CASSIQGNGYTF
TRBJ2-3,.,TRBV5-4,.,TGTGCCAGCAGCTTGCATTCCGGGGTGGCAGATACGCAGTATTTT,CASSLHSGVADTQYF
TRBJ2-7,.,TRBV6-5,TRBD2,TGTGCCAGCAGTACCCGCGGGGGCTACGAGCAGTACTTC,CASSTRGGYEQYF
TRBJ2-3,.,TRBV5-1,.,TGCGCCAGCAGCTTGGGGGGGACTCGAGATACGCAGTATTTT,CASSLGGTRDTQYF
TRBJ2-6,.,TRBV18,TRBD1,TGTGCCAGCTCACCCCCCGGGACAGGGTTTGCTGGGGCCAACGTCCTGACTTTC,CASSPPGTGFAGANVLTF
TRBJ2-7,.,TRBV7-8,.,TGTGCCAGCAGCTCGGGACATCTCTACGAGCAGTACTTC,CASSSGHLYEQYF
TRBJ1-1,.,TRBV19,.,TGTGCCAGCCTGGGGAGGGGGAACACTGAAGCTTTCTTT,CASLGRGNTEAFF
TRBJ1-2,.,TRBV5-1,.,TGCGCCAGCAGCTGGCGGGGCGCGGACGGCTACACCTTC,CASSWRGADGYTF
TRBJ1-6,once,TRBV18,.,TGTGCCAGCTCACCTACAGGAAATAATTCACCCCTCCACTTT,CASSPTGNNSPLHF
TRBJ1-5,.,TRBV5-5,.,TGTGCCAGCAGCTCACTCGGGGAAAATAGCAATCAGCCCCAGCATTTT,CASSSLGENSNQPQHF
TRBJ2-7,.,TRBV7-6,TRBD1,TGTGCCAGCAGCCTATCCGGGACAGGGGGCTACGAGCAGTACTTC,CASSLSGTGGYEQYF
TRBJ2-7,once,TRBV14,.,TGTGCCAGCAGCCGCGAGGGAGTGTACCGGTACGAGCAGTACTTC,CASSREGVYRYEQYF
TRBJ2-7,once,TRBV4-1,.,TGCGCCAGCAGCCAAGATTTTACAGGGCCACCATCTCACGAGCAGTACTTC,CASSQDFTGPPSHEQYF
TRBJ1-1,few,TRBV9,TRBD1,TGTGCCAGCAGCGAACAGGGGGCTCTCACTGAAGCTTTCTTT,CASSEQGALTEAFF
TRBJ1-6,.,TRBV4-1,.,TGCGCCAGCAGCCAAGCGCGCGGCTCCTATAATTCACCCCTCCACTTT,CASSQARGSYNSPLHF
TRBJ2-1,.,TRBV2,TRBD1,TGTGCCAGCAGTGAAGGGACAGGGGAAAATGAGCAGTTCTTC,CASSEGTGENEQFF
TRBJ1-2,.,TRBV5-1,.,TGCGCCAGCAGCTTGACAGATCCGGATGGCTACACCTTC,CASSLTDPDGYTF
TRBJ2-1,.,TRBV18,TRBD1,TGTGCCAGCTCACCCGGGACAGGGGTTTGGAATGAGCAGTTCTTC,CASSPGTGVWNEQFF
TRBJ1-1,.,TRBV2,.,TGTGCCAGCAGGTACACAGGGACTGAAGCTTTCTTT,CASRYTGTEAFF
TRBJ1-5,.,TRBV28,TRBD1,TGTGCCAGCAGTTCCCGACAGGGAGGCGTCAATCAGCCCCAGCATTTT,CASSSRQGGVNQPQHF
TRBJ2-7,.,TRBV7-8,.,TGTGCCAGCAGCTTATTTGCCGGCTACGAGCAGTACTTC,CASSLFAGYEQYF
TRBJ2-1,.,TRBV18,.,TGTGCCAGCTCACCACCCCAGGGGAGCTCCTACAATGAGCAGTTCTTC,CASSPPQGSSYNEQFF